This is a list of T cell receptor beta chains from one sample in a study of cytomegalovirus exposure and HLA in healthy donors. TCRdb's table, derived via immunoSEQ multiplex PCR, lists solely in-frame clones and lacks some. Among 110,000 or so clones listed, just under 80% were seen once. The sample taken for sequencing was PBMCs. Receptors originate from a man aged 25-45 years in good health and CMV-seronegative. The CDR3 runs from the conserved cysteine through the conserved F or W. A D gene is named only where the DNA matches it firmly. Only part of the rows carry a size: once, few, many, or a class if the clone is expanded.

V: TRBV9; D: .; J: TRBJ2-3; size: .; CDR3: CASSVRGASDTQYF; DNA: TGTGCCAGCAGCGTACGGGGGGCCTCAGATACGCAGTATTTT
V: TRBV2; D: .; J: TRBJ1-2; size: .; CDR3: CASSDVDTYGYTF; DNA: TGTGCCAGCAGTGATGTAGATACCTATGGCTACACCTTC
V: TRBV5-5; D: TRBD1; J: TRBJ1-2; size: .; CDR3: CASSPSSTGTNYGYTF; DNA: TGTGCCAGCAGCCCTAGTTCGACAGGGACAAACTATGGCTACACCTTC
V: TRBV19; D: .; J: TRBJ1-5; size: .; CDR3: CASSIPGTPSGPQHF; DNA: TGTGCCAGTAGTATACCAGGTACTCCTTCTGGGCCCCAGCATTTT
V: TRBV4-3; D: .; J: TRBJ1-2; size: few; CDR3: CASSQAYSSGNYGYTF; DNA: TGCGCCAGCAGCCAAGCATACAGCAGCGGTAACTATGGCTACACCTTC
V: TRBV11-2; D: .; J: TRBJ2-5; size: .; CDR3: CASSLGGPGETQYF; DNA: TGTGCCAGCAGCTTAGGGGGGCCCGGAGAGACCCAGTACTTC
V: TRBV10-2; D: TRBD2; J: TRBJ2-5; size: .; CDR3: CASSGLAGGETQYF; DNA: TGCGCCAGCAGTGGACTAGCGGGAGGAGAGACCCAGTACTTC
V: TRBV7-6; D: .; J: TRBJ2-5; size: few; CDR3: CASSSNTGISETQYF; DNA: TGTGCCAGCAGCTCAAACACAGGGATTTCAGAGACCCAGTACTTC
V: TRBV2; D: TRBD2; J: TRBJ2-7; size: .; CDR3: CASSTSSGVISHLSYEQYF; DNA: TGTGCCAGCAGCACCTCTAGCGGGGTAATCTCCCATCTCTCCTACGAGCAGTACTTC
V: TRBV5-8; D: TRBD1; J: TRBJ2-5; size: few; CDR3: CASSLPGQGGGEETQYF; DNA: TGTGCCAGCAGCTTGCCCGGACAGGGGGGGGGTGAGGAGACCCAGTACTTC
V: TRBV6-1; D: TRBD1; J: TRBJ2-1; size: few; CDR3: CASNPGQRYNEQFF; DNA: TGTGCCAGCAATCCGGGACAGAGATACAATGAGCAGTTCTTC
V: TRBV11-2; D: TRBD1; J: TRBJ2-7; size: .; CDR3: CASSARTGGGEQYF; DNA: TGTGCCAGCAGCGCGCGGACAGGGGGCGGCGAGCAGTACTTC
V: TRBV4-1; D: .; J: TRBJ2-7; size: .; CDR3: CASSQDIIEEGYEQYF; DNA: TGCGCCAGCAGCCAAGATATAATCGAAGAGGGTTACGAGCAGTACTTC
V: TRBV19; D: TRBD1; J: TRBJ1-5; size: .; CDR3: CASIGTAGSNQPQHF; DNA: TGTGCCAGTATTGGGACAGCCGGGAGCAATCAGCCCCAGCATTTT
V: TRBV19; D: .; J: TRBJ1-5; size: .; CDR3: CATGGPTTSNQPQHF; DNA: TGTGCCACCGGGGGACCCACCACAAGCAATCAGCCCCAGCATTTT
V: TRBV10-3; D: .; J: TRBJ2-7; size: .; CDR3: CAISESSGSYEQYF; DNA: TGTGCCATCAGTGAGTCATCGGGCTCCTACGAGCAGTACTTC
V: TRBV5-1; D: .; J: TRBJ2-1; size: .; CDR3: CASSSPGGSSYNEQFF; DNA: TGCGCCAGCAGCTCCCCTGGGGGGAGCTCCTACAATGAGCAGTTCTTC
V: TRBV14; D: .; J: TRBJ2-1; size: .; CDR3: CASSQDRYNEQFF; DNA: TGTGCCAGCAGCCAAGATCGGTACAATGAGCAGTTCTTC
V: TRBV14; D: .; J: TRBJ1-1; size: .; CDR3: CASSRLRGNTEAFF; DNA: TGTGCCAGCAGCCGCCTCCGGGGAAACACTGAAGCTTTCTTT
V: TRBV5-4; D: TRBD2; J: TRBJ2-3; size: .; CDR3: CASSSGLAGDTQYF; DNA: TGTGCCAGCAGCTCAGGACTAGCAGGGGATACGCAGTATTTT
V: TRBV4-2; D: TRBD2; J: TRBJ2-3; size: once; CDR3: CASSQELAGRTDTQYF; DNA: TGTGCCAGCAGCCAAGAACTAGCGGGCCGCACAGATACGCAGTATTTT
V: TRBV19; D: .; J: TRBJ2-7; size: .; CDR3: CATPGPWTRIYEQYF; DNA: TGTGCCACCCCCGGCCCCTGGACACGAATCTACGAGCAGTACTTC
V: TRBV7-9; D: .; J: TRBJ2-7; size: few; CDR3: CASSPSPPERFRGYEQYF; DNA: TGTGCCAGCAGCCCATCCCCCCCTGAAAGGTTCAGGGGCTACGAGCAGTACTTC
V: TRBV6-5; D: TRBD2; J: TRBJ2-7; size: few; CDR3: CASSIGTSSYEQYF; DNA: TGTGCCAGCAGTATCGGGACTAGCTCCTACGAGCAGTACTTC
V: TRBV19; D: .; J: TRBJ1-5; size: .; CDR3: CASSMGVREYSNQPQHF; DNA: TGTGCCAGTAGTATGGGCGTCAGAGAATATAGCAATCAGCCCCAGCATTTT
V: TRBV30; D: .; J: TRBJ1-1; size: .; CDR3: CAWSVGGTEAFF; DNA: TGTGCCTGGAGTGTAGGCGGCACTGAAGCTTTCTTT
V: TRBV9; D: TRBD1; J: TRBJ1-5; size: .; CDR3: CASSPGQGTYSNQPQHF; DNA: TGTGCCAGCAGCCCGGGACAGGGGACCTATAGCAATCAGCCCCAGCATTTT
V: TRBV28; D: .; J: TRBJ2-6; size: .; CDR3: CASSLLGQTGANVLTF; DNA: TGTGCCAGCAGTTTGCTCGGACAGACTGGGGCCAACGTCCTGACTTTC
V: TRBV7-2; D: TRBD1; J: TRBJ1-1; size: .; CDR3: CASSSPGTGRTEAFF; DNA: TGTGCCAGCAGCTCCCCTGGGACAGGAAGGACTGAAGCTTTCTTT
V: TRBV2; D: .; J: TRBJ2-5; size: .; CDR3: CASSQRERETQYF; DNA: TGTGCCAGCAGTCAGAGGGAGAGGGAGACCCAGTACTTC
V: TRBV2; D: .; J: TRBJ1-1; size: few; CDR3: CASSESVRRVIREAFF; DNA: TGTGCCAGCAGTGAATCAGTGCGCAGGGTCATTCGGGAAGCTTTCTTT
V: TRBV10-1; D: .; J: TRBJ1-5; size: .; CDR3: CASSTGVNQPQHF; DNA: TGCGCCAGCTCTACAGGTGTCAATCAGCCCCAGCATTTT
V: TRBV19; D: .; J: TRBJ1-5; size: .; CDR3: CASSIVQGSNQPQHF; DNA: TGTGCCAGTAGTATAGTCCAGGGAAGCAATCAGCCCCAGCATTTT
V: TRBV7-9; D: .; J: TRBJ1-6; size: .; CDR3: CASSWIDRRNSPLHF; DNA: TGTGCCAGCAGCTGGATAGACAGGCGGAATTCACCCCTCCACTTT
V: TRBV30; D: .; J: TRBJ1-5; size: few; CDR3: CAWGGGPGQFNQPQHF; DNA: TGTGCCTGGGGTGGGGGACCTGGACAGTTCAATCAGCCCCAGCATTTT
V: TRBV15; D: .; J: TRBJ1-5; size: .; CDR3: CATSRDTYQPQHF; DNA: TGTGCCACCAGCAGAGACACCTACCAGCCCCAGCATTTT
V: TRBV2; D: .; J: TRBJ1-1; size: .; CDR3: CASSEEGDTEAFF; DNA: TGTGCCAGCAGTGAAGAGGGGGACACTGAAGCTTTCTTT
V: TRBV7-2; D: .; J: TRBJ1-2; size: .; CDR3: CASSSRVINYGYTF; DNA: TGTGCCAGCAGCTCGAGGGTGATTAACTATGGCTACACCTTC
V: TRBV5-1; D: TRBD1; J: TRBJ2-7; size: .; CDR3: CASSRGQGESYEQYF; DNA: TGCGCCAGCAGCCGGGGACAGGGGGAATCCTACGAGCAGTACTTC
V: TRBV28; D: .; J: TRBJ2-7; size: .; CDR3: CASSPFYLASYEQYF; DNA: TGTGCCAGCAGTCCCTTTTACTTAGCTTCCTACGAGCAGTACTTC
V: TRBV5-6; D: .; J: TRBJ1-1; size: few; CDR3: CASSLSGRWAGTEAFF; DNA: TGTGCCAGCAGCTTGTCTGGCCGATGGGCCGGTACTGAAGCTTTCTTT
V: TRBV5-1; D: .; J: TRBJ1-1; size: .; CDR3: CASSSGRGDMNTEAFF; DNA: TGCGCCAGCAGCTCCGGACGGGGAGATATGAACACTGAAGCTTTCTTT
V: TRBV18; D: .; J: TRBJ2-6; size: .; CDR3: CASSPPGGSGANVLTF; DNA: TGTGCCAGCTCACCACCGGGCGGGTCCGGGGCCAACGTCCTGACTTTC
V: TRBV6-5; D: .; J: TRBJ2-7; size: .; CDR3: CASSSSSQEREYF; DNA: TGTGCCAGTTCCTCTTCCTCTCAGGAACGTGAGTACTTC
V: TRBV7-9; D: .; J: TRBJ2-3; size: .; CDR3: CASSLDLQYGGSWTDTQYF; DNA: TGTGCCAGCAGCCTCGACCTCCAGTATGGGGGGAGTTGGACAGATACGCAGTATTTT
V: TRBV5-4; D: .; J: TRBJ2-5; size: .; CDR3: CASSLMTDQETQYF; DNA: TGTGCCAGCAGCTTGATGACAGACCAAGAGACCCAGTACTTC
V: TRBV28; D: .; J: TRBJ2-7; size: few; CDR3: CASSFIGNLEQYF; DNA: TGTGCCAGCAGTTTTATCGGGAATCTCGAGCAGTACTTC
V: TRBV9; D: TRBD1; J: TRBJ2-2; size: .; CDR3: CASTRGQTNTGELFF; DNA: TGTGCCAGCACGAGGGGGCAGACGAACACCGGGGAGCTGTTTTTT
V: TRBV15; D: TRBD1; J: TRBJ1-2; size: few; CDR3: CATSRDPDRGQAVGYTF; DNA: TGTGCCACCAGCAGAGATCCGGACAGGGGGCAGGCCGTTGGCTACACCTTC
V: TRBV29-1; D: .; J: TRBJ2-1; size: .; CDR3: CSVAENSYNEQFF; DNA: TGCAGCGTAGCGGAAAACTCCTACAATGAGCAGTTCTTC
V: TRBV5-6; D: .; J: TRBJ1-5; size: few; CDR3: CASSLAAGQADQPQHF; DNA: TGTGCCAGCAGCTTGGCCGCAGGCCAGGCAGATCAGCCCCAGCATTTT
V: TRBV10-3; D: TRBD1; J: TRBJ1-1; size: .; CDR3: CAISEVDRGPPEAFF; DNA: TGTGCCATCAGTGAGGTCGACAGGGGACCACCCGAAGCTTTCTTT
V: TRBV2; D: .; J: TRBJ1-5; size: .; CDR3: CASSDVGEVQPQHF; DNA: TGTGCCAGCAGTGATGTAGGGGAGGTTCAGCCCCAGCATTTT